This TCR beta chain was identified during a study of T cells in Graves' hyperthyroidism and ophthalmopathy. General study findings and limits: Blood held most thyroid clonotypes expanded above 0.001 frequency. Ophthalmopathy was told apart from stable hyperthyroidism by a 13 V-J model.

Patients were excluded for uncontrolled infection, other autoimmune disease, pregnancy or lactation. The CDR3 has 13 amino acids. Trimming took off 5 bases at V and 4 bases at J, with 11 bases between the two ends. Germline V gives CDR1 LNHDA, CDR2 SQIVND (reference sequence). The CDR3 regions of TCR beta were amplified from RNA transcripts. Initially, a first-round RT-PCR of the TCR CDR3 employed the HTBI primer set. TCRdb fed the multiplex PCR reads into MiXCR, producing one record per CDR3 protein. The sample includes about 480,000 distinct CDR3 sequences, over 13% of them seen just once. This clonotype was recorded at least ten times. Its antigen remains unknown.

V is TRBV19 and J is TRBJ1-1; maybe TRBD1 (6 bases). Sequenced: blood. This TCR came from a woman aged 18-29 years with Graves' hyperthyroidism. CDR3 bases: TGTGCCAGTAGTCCCGGACAGACCACTGAAGCTTTCTTT. The encoded protein is CASSPGQTTEAFF.